Listed here are 32 T cell receptor beta chains from one sample, sequenced in a study of blood T cell repertoires in COVID-19. Libraries were prepared by immunoSEQ multiplex PCR; TCRdb keeps only in-frame clonotypes and omits some of them. The sample consists of fewer than 200,000 clones, roughly 80% of them appearing once. Sequenced: peripheral blood. These receptors all stem from a man between 70 and 80 years old with acute or convalescent COVID-19.

The V call is TRBV7-3, the J call TRBJ2-3; TRBD2 is a possible D gene (6 bases). CDR3 length equals 14 residues. In germline, CDR1 is SGHTA, CDR2 FQGTGA. V was clipped by 5 bases and J by 0 bases, with 9 bases between them. CDR3: CASSPGTSTDTQYF. The CDR3, as DNA: TGTGCCAGCAGCCCCGGGACTAGCACAGATACGCAGTATTTT.

V and J are TRBV6-5 and TRBJ2-3, with TRBD2 matching over 10 bases. The CDR3 runs to 15 residues. V shed 6 bases and J 3 bases; nucleotides not matched to a gene: 6. Germline CDR1 and CDR2: MNHEY and SVGAGI. CDR3 coding DNA: TGTGCCAGCAGCCCCGGGACTAGCGAGACAGATACGCAGTATTTT. This codes for CASSPGTSETDTQYF.

This chain joins TRBV7-2 and TRBJ1-3; TRBD1 matches at 7 bases. CDR1 is SGHTA and CDR2 is FQGNSA in the germline V gene. The CDR3 sequence is 15 residues long. J gave up 4 bases and V 3 bases, and 6 bases lay outside the gene matches. The chain's CDR3 is CASSLVTGRGNTIYF. In DNA, the CDR3 is TGTGCCAGCAGCTTGGTGACAGGGCGCGGAAACACCATATATTTT.

The rearrangement links TRBV24-1 to TRBJ2-1; 7 bases are shared with TRBD2. Germline V gene lookup returns CDR1 KGHDR and CDR2 SFDVKD. This CDR3 has 15 amino acids. Unmatched junction bases numbered 3, after V lost 5 bases and J lost 0 bases. The CDR3 region is CATSGPGGSYNEQFF. CDR3 DNA: TGTGCCACCAGTGGACCGGGGGGCTCCTACAATGAGCAGTTCTTC.

This chain uses TRBV24-1 with TRBJ2-2; no definite D call. Between the trimmed V and J ends, which lost 1 base and 1 base, there was a span of 6 bases. CDR3 length: 15 residues. Germline V gene sequence: CDR1 KGHDR, CDR2 SFDVKD. The CDR3 loop reads CATSDFRRNTGELFF. The DNA of the CDR3 is TGTGCCACCAGTGATTTCCGTCGGAACACCGGGGAGCTGTTTTTT.

The chain links TRBV11-2 to TRBJ2-1; 8 nucleotides align to TRBD1. CDR1 and CDR2 (germline): SGHAT, FQNNGV. With 4 bases clipped from V and 7 bases from J, the junction kept 15 bases outside the gene matches. There are 17 residues in the CDR3. This CDR3 is CASSSQGVARSNNEQFF. DNA for the CDR3: TGTGCCAGCAGCTCACAGGGGGTGGCCCGATCGAATAATGAGCAGTTCTTC. Drawing the rest from reference TRBV11-2 and TRBJ2-1, the complete variable domain is EAGVAQSPRYKIIEKRQSVAFWCNPISGHATLYWYQQILGQGPKLLIQFQNNGVVDDSQLPKDRFSAERLKGVDSTLKIQPAKLEDSAVYLCASSSQGVARSNNEQFFGPGTRLTVL.

The chain recombines TRBV11-1 with TRBJ2-5, with D maybe TRBD2 (6 bases). Germline CDR1 SGHAT, CDR2 FQDESV (reference sequence). V shed 4 bases and J shed 7 bases, with 13 bases lying between them. This CDR3 has 13 amino acids. The CDR3: CASSSPSAGTQYF. The CDR3 bases are TGTGCCAGCAGCTCCCCTAGCGCTGGGACCCAGTACTTC.

In regard to this clone: Mismatch with germline at one junction end may stem from a read error. V usage is TRBV10-3 and J usage is TRBJ1-1, with 10 bases matching TRBD1. Germline V CDR1 and CDR2: ENHRY, SYGVKD. The CDR3 has 14 residues. DNA for the CDR3: TGTGCCCTCAGACAGGGGGCCGGGAACACTGAAGCTTTCTTT. Translated: CALRQGAGNTEAFF.

CDR3: CASSSPDKNTEAFF. CDR3 DNA: TGTGCCAGTAGTTCCCCGGACAAGAACACTGAAGCTTTCTTT. This rearrangement joins TRBV19 to TRBJ1-1; D is possibly TRBD1 (5 bases). V gave up 5 bases and J gave up 1 base, with 11 bases separating them. Looked up from germline, CDR1 is LNHDA and CDR2 is SQIVND (reference sequence). CDR3 length: 14 residues.

The chain uses TRBV7-9 and TRBJ1-5; D is uncertain. The V gene lost 5 bases and the J gene lost 9 bases, with 17 bases spanning the gap. The CDR3 is 14 residues long. Per the germline V gene, CDR1 is SEHNR and CDR2 is FQNEAQ (reference sequence). The CDR3 nucleotides read TGTGCCAGCAGCCAGAGTCAGGTTGGAGGGCCCCAGCATTTT. Its protein product is CASSQSQVGGPQHF. Using reference TRBV7-9 and TRBJ1-5 for the parts outside the CDR3, the full variable domain is DTGVSQNPRHKITKRGQNVTFRCDPISEHNRLYWYRQTLGQGPEFLTYFQNEAQLEKSRLLSDRFSAERPKGSFSTLEIQRTEQGDSAMYLCASSQSQVGGPQHFGDGTRLSIL.

The chain is built from TRBV11-3 and TRBJ2-7; 8 nucleotides match TRBD1. Germline-derived CDR1 and CDR2 are SGHNT and YENEEA. The CDR3 has 18 amino acids. V gave up 0 bases and J gave up 1 base; unmatched junction bases: 11. CDR3 loop: CASSLDARSGGMSYEQYF. CDR3 DNA sequence: TGTGCCAGCAGCTTAGATGCCCGGTCAGGGGGCATGTCCTACGAGCAGTACTTC.

This clone was recorded once. This sequence joins TRBV6-5 and TRBJ2-2; 9 positions match TRBD2. The CDR3 has 14 residues. The germline V gene encodes CDR1 MNHEY and CDR2 SVGAGI. The ends lost 6 bases at V and 6 bases at J; junction bases unmatched: 5. The CDR3 region is CASRSGGIPGELFF. The CDR3 DNA reads TGTGCCAGCAGAAGCGGGGGGATCCCCGGGGAGCTGTTTTTT.

Here the CDR3 DNA reads TGTGCCAGCAGCCCCCGACTAGATTATAATTCACCCCTCCACTTT. This encodes CASSPRLDYNSPLHF. The V call is TRBV7-8, the J call TRBJ1-6; D is undetermined. The CDR3 runs to 15 residues. V was trimmed by 5 bases and J by 4 bases, leaving 12 bases between them. Per the germline V gene, CDR1 is SGHVS and CDR2 is FQNEAQ.

This clone was counted a few times. The chain links TRBV20-1 to TRBJ2-5, with 11 nucleotides matching TRBD2. CDR3 length: 16 residues. Germline V gene data show CDR1 as DFQATT and CDR2 as SNEGSKA (reference sequence). The V segment lost 3 bases and the J segment 1 base; nucleotides outside the gene matches: 7. The CDR3 DNA reads as TGCAGTGCTAGTGCGTCTAGCGGGGGGCCCCAAGAGACCCAGTACTTC. This codes for CSASASSGGPQETQYF.

V and J are TRBV11-2 and TRBJ2-7; D may match TRBD1 or TRBD2 (5 bases each). Germline assignment: CDR1 SGHAT and CDR2 FQNNGV. Trimming pared 5 bases from V and 2 bases from J, leaving 16 bases between. The CDR3 totals 15 residues. In DNA, the CDR3 is TGTGCCAGCAGCGTAGGGGCGGCGCGGGCCTACGAGCAGTACTTC. This codes for CASSVGAARAYEQYF. The full variable domain, its missing parts supplied by reference TRBV11-2 and TRBJ2-7, is EAGVAQSPRYKIIEKRQSVAFWCNPISGHATLYWYQQILGQGPKLLIQFQNNGVVDDSQLPKDRFSAERLKGVDSTLKIQPAKLEDSAVYLCASSVGAARAYEQYFGPGTRLTVT.

The rearrangement links TRBV10-3 to TRBJ1-1; D remains ambiguous. Germline V gene lookup returns CDR1 ENHRY and CDR2 SYGVKD. V lost 9 bases, J lost 0 bases, and 8 bases lay in between. This CDR3 contains 12 residues. CDR3 loop: CAIEDMNTEAFF. The CDR3 nucleotides read TGTGCCATTGAAGACATGAACACTGAAGCTTTCTTT.

This rearrangement joins TRBV27 to TRBJ1-1, with D uncertain. CDR3 length equals 14 residues. Per germline, CDR1 MNHEY and CDR2 SMNVEV (reference sequence). V was cut by 4 bases and J by 4 bases, with 13 bases left in between. The CDR3 DNA reads TGTGCCAGCAGTTATCCGGGAATGAGCACTGAAGCTTTCTTT. Protein sequence: CASSYPGMSTEAFF.

The rearrangement joins TRBV3-1 (or the pseudogene TRBV3-2) to TRBJ2-1, with TRBD2 identical over 12 bases. Per the germline V gene, CDR1 is LGHDT and CDR2 is YNNKEL (reference sequence). The CDR3 extends over 15 amino acids. The V segment lost 4 bases and the J segment 5 bases; nucleotides outside the gene matches: 3. CDR3 region: CASSLGLAGNNEQFF. The CDR3 DNA sequence: TGTGCCAGCAGCCTCGGACTAGCGGGAAACAATGAGCAGTTCTTC.

The chain combines TRBV4-2 with TRBJ1-5; D is ambiguous. Germline-derived CDR1 and CDR2 are LGHNA and YNFKEQ. The CDR3 is 15 residues long. Deletions cut 0 bases from V and 7 bases from J, with 13 bases between. The CDR3 loop is CASSQDLTSRQPQHF. Written as DNA, the CDR3 is TGTGCCAGCAGCCAAGATCTCACATCCAGGCAGCCCCAGCATTTT.

The V call is TRBV19, the J call TRBJ2-2; D not certain. The CDR3 has 15 residues. Germline V lookup: CDR1 LNHDA, CDR2 SQIVND (reference sequence). Between the trimmed V and J ends, which lost 1 base and 8 bases, there was a span of 14 bases. The CDR3 sequence is CASSIGSGSEGELFF. CDR3 sequence (DNA): TGTGCCAGTAGTATAGGTTCCGGGTCGGAGGGGGAGCTGTTTTTT.

This sequence joins TRBV24-1 and TRBJ1-2, with 7 bases identical to TRBD1. This CDR3 comprises 14 residues. Germline V lookup: CDR1 KGHDR, CDR2 SFDVKD. The J segment lost 2 bases and the V segment lost 4 bases, leaving 3 bases of the junction unmatched. This CDR3 is CATSDPGQNYGYTF. CDR3 nucleotide sequence: TGTGCCACCAGTGACCCGGGACAGAACTATGGCTACACCTTC.

The chain uses TRBV4-3 and TRBJ1-1; weak D call: TRBD1 (6 bases). This CDR3 region has 13 residues. Germline V gene sequence: CDR1 LGHNA, CDR2 YSLEER. The V gene lost 3 bases and the J gene lost 4 bases, with 9 bases spanning the gap. In DNA form, the CDR3 reads TGCGCCAGCAGCCAGGAACAGGGCACTGAAGCTTTCTTT. It encodes CASSQEQGTEAFF.

This clone was picked up one time. V gene TRBV5-1 combines with J gene TRBJ1-1; 8 nucleotides align to TRBD1. The CDR3 loop spans 14 amino acids. Per the germline V gene, CDR1 is SGHRS and CDR2 is YFSETQ. The trim removed 3 bases at V and 6 bases at J, leaving 7 bases unmatched. The CDR3 reads CASSYRTGLAEAFF. The CDR3 bases are TGCGCCAGCAGCTACAGGACAGGGCTAGCTGAAGCTTTCTTT.

CDR3 DNA sequence: TGTGCCAGCAGTGGGCAGGGTCACAATCAGCCCCAGCATTTT. Its translation is CASSGQGHNQPQHF. The genes are TRBV25-1 and TRBJ1-5; D is possibly TRBD1 (5 bases). Germline V gene sequence: CDR1 MGHDK, CDR2 SYGVNS. This CDR3 comprises 14 residues. Trimming removed 4 bases from V and 3 bases from J, with 10 bases in between.

The V call is TRBV7-6, the J call TRBJ2-2; 8 bases match TRBD1. Germline values: CDR1 SGHVS, CDR2 FNYEAQ. This CDR3 spans 16 amino acids. Losses at the gene ends were 1 base for V and 3 bases for J; bases not matched to a gene: 4. The CDR3 is CASSLGRGPDTGELFF. DNA of the CDR3: TGTGCCAGCAGCTTAGGCAGGGGGCCGGACACCGGGGAGCTGTTTTTT.

The chain has TRBV4-2 and TRBJ2-2; TRBD2 aligns across 13 bases. Looked up from germline, CDR1 is LGHNA and CDR2 is YNFKEQ. The CDR3 loop spans 21 amino acids. V lost 0 bases and J lost 0; bases outside the gene matches: 10. DNA of the CDR3: TGTGCCAGCAGCCAAGATTTCCCATCACTAGCGGGGGGGCCGAACACCGGGGAGCTGTTTTTT. It yields the protein CASSQDFPSLAGGPNTGELFF.

This clone was seen once. The chain joins TRBV15 to TRBJ1-5; 8 nucleotides agree with TRBD1. Trimming cost V 2 bases and J 0 bases; bases outside gene matches: 3. Germline CDR1 and CDR2: LNHNV and YYDKDF (reference sequence). The CDR3 is 16 residues long. The CDR3 loop is CATSRSTGGSNQPQHF. The CDR3 DNA reads TGTGCCACCAGCAGAAGTACAGGGGGTAGCAATCAGCCCCAGCATTTT.

This clone was recorded once. J is TRBJ2-1 and V is TRBV14, with TRBD2 matching 8 bases. V gave up 4 bases and J gave up 6 bases; unmatched junction bases: 14. CDR1 is SGHDN, CDR2 FVKESK, per germline. CDR3 length: 17 amino acids. Here the CDR3 reads CASSLRAGGGAPNEQFF. Written as DNA, the CDR3 is TGTGCCAGCAGCCTTCGTGCGGGAGGAGGAGCCCCCAATGAGCAGTTCTTC.

This clone was recorded only once. The chain uses TRBV2 and TRBJ1-2; D is perhaps TRBD1 (6 bases). The germline gives CDR1 SNHLY, CDR2 FYNNEI. Trimming left V 6 bases short and J 0 bases short, with 14 bases between. The CDR3 extends over 15 amino acids. CDR3 residues: CASSSQGGSNYGYTF. CDR3 DNA sequence: TGTGCCAGCAGCTCACAGGGTGGCTCTAACTATGGCTACACCTTC.

The table lists this clone with a few counts. The chain joins TRBV19 to TRBJ2-1; D is unclear. Trimming removed 3 bases from V and 6 bases from J, with 3 bases in between. The CDR3 runs to 11 residues. In germline, CDR1 is LNHDA, CDR2 SQIVND (reference sequence). CDR3 nucleotide sequence: TGTGCCAGTAGTATCCTCAATGAGCAGTTCTTC. As protein: CASSILNEQFF.

The CDR3 loop is CASSLIWAGAYNEQFF. CDR3 nucleotide sequence: TGTGCCAGCAGCCTTATTTGGGCGGGAGCCTACAATGAGCAGTTCTTC. The V gene is TRBV7-6, the J gene TRBJ2-1; 7 bases are a match to TRBD2. The CDR3 is 16 residues long. Looked up from germline, CDR1 is SGHVS and CDR2 is FNYEAQ. V dropped 5 bases and J dropped 2; count of bases not matched to a gene: 9. The whole variable domain, remainder taken from reference TRBV7-6 and TRBJ2-1, is GAGVSQSPRYKVTKRGQDVALRCDPISGHVSLYWYRQALGQGPEFLTYFNYEAQQDKSGLPNDRFSAERPEGSISTLTIQRTEQRDSAMYRCASSLIWAGAYNEQFFGPGTRLTVL.

The V and J genes are TRBV5-1 and TRBJ2-1; 12 bases align to TRBD2. The ends lost 5 bases at V and 7 bases at J; junction bases unmatched: 10. Germline V gene sequence: CDR1 SGHRS, CDR2 YFSETQ. The CDR3 consists of 16 residues. The CDR3 DNA follows: TGCGCCAGCAGGGGGGGGACTAGCGGGTTAGTGAATGAGCAGTTCTTC. Translating gives CASRGGTSGLVNEQFF.